Sequencing of this TCR beta chain was carried out in a study of blood T cell repertoires in COVID-19. Libraries were prepared by immunoSEQ multiplex PCR; TCRdb keeps only in-frame clonotypes and omits some of them. This sample has a few hundred thousand clones; over 80% occur once, and the top ten carry around 1.3%. Germline trimming cut 5 bases from V and 7 bases from J; bases unmatched to any gene: 9. Germline CDR1 and CDR2: SEHNR and FQNEAQ (reference sequence). This CDR3 is built from 14 residues. The clonotype was recovered from a man younger than 45 who had recovered from COVID-19. This chain links TRBV7-9 with TRBJ1-2; 8 bases agree with TRBD1. The source material was PBMCs or T cells enriched from blood (not recorded which). The DNA of the CDR3 is TGTGCCAGCAGCCGGGGAGCAGGGGGCTCTGGCTACACCTTC. It is translated as CASSRGAGGSGYTF.